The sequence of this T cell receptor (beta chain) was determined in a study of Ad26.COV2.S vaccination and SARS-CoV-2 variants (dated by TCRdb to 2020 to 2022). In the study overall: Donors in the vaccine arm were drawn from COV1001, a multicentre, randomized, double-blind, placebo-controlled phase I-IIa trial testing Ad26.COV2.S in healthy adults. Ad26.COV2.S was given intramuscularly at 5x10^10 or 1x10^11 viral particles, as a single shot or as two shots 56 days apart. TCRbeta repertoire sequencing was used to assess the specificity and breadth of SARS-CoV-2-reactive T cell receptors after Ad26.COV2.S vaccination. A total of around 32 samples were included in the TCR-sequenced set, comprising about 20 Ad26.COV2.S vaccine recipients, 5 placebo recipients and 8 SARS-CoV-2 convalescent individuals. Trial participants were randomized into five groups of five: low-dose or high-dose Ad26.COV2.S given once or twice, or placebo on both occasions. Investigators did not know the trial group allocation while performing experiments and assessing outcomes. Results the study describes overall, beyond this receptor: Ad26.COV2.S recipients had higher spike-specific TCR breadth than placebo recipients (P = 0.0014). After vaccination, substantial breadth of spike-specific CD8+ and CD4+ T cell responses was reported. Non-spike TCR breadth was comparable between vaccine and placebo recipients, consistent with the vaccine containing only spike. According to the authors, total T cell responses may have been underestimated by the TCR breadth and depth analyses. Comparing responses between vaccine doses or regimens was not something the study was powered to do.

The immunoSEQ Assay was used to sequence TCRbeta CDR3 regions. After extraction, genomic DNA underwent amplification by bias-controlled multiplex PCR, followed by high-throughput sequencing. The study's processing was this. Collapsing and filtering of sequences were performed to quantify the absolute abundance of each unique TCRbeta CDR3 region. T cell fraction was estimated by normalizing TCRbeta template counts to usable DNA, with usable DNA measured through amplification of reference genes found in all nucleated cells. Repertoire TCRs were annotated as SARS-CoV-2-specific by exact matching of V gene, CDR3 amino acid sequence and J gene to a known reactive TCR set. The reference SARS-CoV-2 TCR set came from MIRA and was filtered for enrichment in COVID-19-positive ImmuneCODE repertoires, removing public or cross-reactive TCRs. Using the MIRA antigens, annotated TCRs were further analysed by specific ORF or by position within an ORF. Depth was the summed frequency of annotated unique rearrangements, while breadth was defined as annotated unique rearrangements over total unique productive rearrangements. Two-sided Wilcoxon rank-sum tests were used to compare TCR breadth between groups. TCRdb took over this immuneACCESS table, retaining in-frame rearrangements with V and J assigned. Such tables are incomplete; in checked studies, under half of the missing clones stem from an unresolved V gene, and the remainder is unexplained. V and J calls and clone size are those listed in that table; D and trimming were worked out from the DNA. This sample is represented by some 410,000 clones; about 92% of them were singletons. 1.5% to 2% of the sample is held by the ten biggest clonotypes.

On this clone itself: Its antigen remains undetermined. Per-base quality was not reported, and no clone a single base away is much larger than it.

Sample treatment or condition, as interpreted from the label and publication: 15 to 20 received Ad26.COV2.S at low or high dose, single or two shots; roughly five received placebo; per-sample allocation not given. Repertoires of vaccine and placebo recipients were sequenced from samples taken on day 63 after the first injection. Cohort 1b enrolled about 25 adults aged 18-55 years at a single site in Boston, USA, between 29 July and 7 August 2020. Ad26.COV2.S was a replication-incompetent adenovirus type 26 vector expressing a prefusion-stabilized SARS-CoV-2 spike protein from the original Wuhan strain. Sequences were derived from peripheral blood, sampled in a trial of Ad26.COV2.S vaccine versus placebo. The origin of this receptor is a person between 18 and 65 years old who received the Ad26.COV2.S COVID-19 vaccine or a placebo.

This receptor carries the CDR3 CASSLGGASGRDEQFF. Here is the DNA: TGTGCCAGCAGCTTGGGAGGGGCTAGCGGTCGTGATGAGCAGTTCTTC. The rearranged chain carries TRBV5-4 and TRBJ2-1; 7 nucleotides in the junction match TRBD2. From the cysteine up to the phenylalanine, the CDR3 has a length of 16 residues. Just CDR3 DNA is preserved here, 48 bases in frame from base 1. For CDR1 and CDR2, the germline V gene (reference sequence) lists SGHNT and YYREEE. Unmatched junction bases come to 11, with V trimmed by 0 bases and J by 8 bases.